Below are 11 T cell receptor beta chains sequenced from a single sample in a study of shared T cell receptors in the human thymus (dated by TCRdb to the early 2020s). Libraries were made using the immunoSEQ multiplex PCR assay. The table comes from immuneACCESS by way of TCRdb, which keeps in-frame sequences with V and J called. Part of the clones is missing from these tables; in studies checked, under half for an unresolved V gene and the rest for unknown reasons. The sample table lists 720,000 or so clones, 75% to 90% of them with a count of one. The top ten clones comprise roughly 0.01% of the sample. The same sample was also used in a study of human thymus T cells.

The material sequenced was thymocytes. All receptors come from a girl in the first two years of life with a congenital heart defect. Donor details come from another sample of the same person, matched by shared clones.

The rearrangement links TRBV27 to TRBJ1-1; D is possibly TRBD1 (5 bases). With 1 base removed from V and 1 base from J, the gap between germline ends came to 16 bases. From germline, CDR1 is MNHEY and CDR2 SMNVEV (reference sequence). The CDR3 extends over 17 amino acids. CDR3 coding DNA: TGTGCCAGCAGTTTATTTTCTGTGAAAAGGGGGAACACTGAAGCTTTCTTT. It yields the protein CASSLFSVKRGNTEAFF.

V is TRBV9 and J is TRBJ1-2; 10 bases are a match to TRBD1. Germline V CDR1 and CDR2: SGDLS, YYNGEE. V gave up 3 bases and J gave up 4 bases; unmatched junction bases: 12. The length of the CDR3 is 17 residues. The CDR3 is CASSARPSGTGAYGYTF. CDR3 nucleotide sequence: TGTGCCAGCAGCGCACGCCCGTCCGGGACAGGGGCCTATGGCTACACCTTC.

For this clone: Other DNA sequences of this sample code for an identical CDR3. The J gene is TRBJ1-6, the V gene TRBV6-5; D is perhaps TRBD1 (5 bases). V was cut by 2 bases and J by 3 bases, with 11 bases left in between. This CDR3 contains 16 residues. The germline V gene encodes CDR1 MNHEY and CDR2 SVGAGI. The DNA for the CDR3 is TGTGCCAGCAGTTACCACCGGGGGATCTATAATTCACCCCTCCACTTT. Its protein product is CASSYHRGIYNSPLHF.

The chain is built from TRBV2 and TRBJ2-6, with TRBD1 matching over 8 bases. V was pared by 6 bases and J by 1 base, with 8 bases of the junction left unmatched. Per germline, CDR1 SNHLY and CDR2 FYNNEI. The CDR3 covers 17 residues. DNA for the CDR3: TGTGCCAGCAGGGCGCAGGGGGCAAGGTCTGGGGCCAACGTCCTGACTTTC. It yields the protein CASRAQGARSGANVLTF.

The genes are TRBV9 and TRBJ1-4, with a possible D match to TRBD1 (5 bases). V lost 3 bases, J lost 5 bases, and 14 bases lay in between. The CDR3 is 15 residues long. CDR1 and CDR2 from the germline V gene are SGDLS and YYNGEE. This CDR3 reads CASSGGQNRNEKLFF. CDR3 in DNA: TGTGCCAGCAGCGGAGGACAAAACCGGAATGAAAAACTGTTTTTT.

The V call is TRBV5-4, the J call TRBJ1-6; TRBD1 is a possible D gene (5 bases). CDR1 is SGHNT, CDR2 YYREEE, per germline (reference sequence). The V gene lost 1 base and the J gene lost 6 bases, with 8 bases spanning the gap. The CDR3 covers 14 residues. CDR3 in amino acids: CASSLLGLNSPLHF. The CDR3 DNA reads TGTGCCAGCAGCTTGTTGGGGCTTAATTCACCCCTCCACTTT.

The chain uses TRBV6-5 and TRBJ1-5; D gene unclear. This CDR3 region has 12 residues. V lost 5 bases to trimming and J lost 4 bases, with 6 bases between them. Looked up from germline, CDR1 is MNHEY and CDR2 is SVGAGI. The CDR3 DNA sequence: TGTGCCAGCAGTCGGGGAAATCAGCCCCAGCATTTT. Its protein is CASSRGNQPQHF.

The chain couples TRBV27 to TRBJ2-1; D is perhaps TRBD2 (6 bases). There are 13 residues in the CDR3. Germline V gene sequence: CDR1 MNHEY, CDR2 SMNVEV (reference sequence). V was clipped by 6 bases and J by 13 bases, with 19 bases between them. The CDR3 DNA reads TGTGCCAGCAGCCGGTCGGATCGGGGAGGACAGTTCTTC. Residues: CASSRSDRGGQFF.

This clone was observed a few times. The rearrangement joins TRBV19 to TRBJ1-2; TRBD1 matches at 8 bases. The CDR3 is 15 amino acids. J gave up 8 bases and V 6 bases, and 14 bases lay outside the gene matches. Germline CDR1 and CDR2: LNHDA and SQIVND (reference sequence). Here the CDR3 reads CASRNTKRTGCGYTF. The CDR3 DNA follows: TGTGCCAGTAGGAACACGAAACGGACAGGGTGCGGCTACACCTTC.

A single count supports this clone. V usage is TRBV19 and J usage is TRBJ1-2, with D possibly TRBD1 on 6 matching bases. Trimming stripped 11 bases from V and 1 base from J, with 20 bases between. This CDR3 is 15 amino acids long. The germline gives CDR1 LNHDA, CDR2 SQIVND (reference sequence). The CDR3 protein is CAGPLRGRDNYGYTF. The CDR3 coding sequence is TGTGCCGGCCCTCTTAGGGGGAGGGATAACTATGGCTACACCTTC.

CDR3 sequence (DNA): TGTGCCAGCAGCTTAGCCGTGGAGGGAAAACTGTTTTTT. It encodes CASSLAVEGKLFF. This chain links TRBV7-9 with TRBJ1-4; D unclear. This CDR3 spans 13 amino acids. Trimming removed 0 bases at V and 10 bases at J, with 9 bases between. Germline CDR1 SEHNR, CDR2 FQNEAQ (reference sequence).